These 13 T cell receptor beta chains originate from one sample sequenced in a study of human T cells and chemical hapten exposure. As to time point: patch test 1, 2 weeks after DPC sensitization. Regarding treatment: therapeutic diphenylcyclopropenone sensitization with weekly scalp DPC. MiXCR, applied by TCRdb to the RACE reads, yields one record per CDR3 protein. The sample contains about 120,000 distinct CDR3 sequences, roughly 13% of which appear only once. Material: whole blood, obtained in connection with sensitization to the hapten diphenylcyclopropenone (DPC). These receptor sequences come from a man aged 18 to 30 with alopecia areata. Some clones in this sample may be carry-over from other donors' samples.

This clonotype was counted at least ten times. This chain links TRBV12-5 with TRBJ2-3, with unresolved D. This CDR3 has 13 residues. Germline V lookup: CDR1 LGHNT, CDR2 FRNRAP. Trimming pared 3 bases from V and 8 bases from J, leaving 12 bases between. The CDR3 DNA sequence: TGTGCTAGTGGTTTCGACGTACCAGCTACGCAGTATTTT. Protein product: CASGFDVPATQYF.

In its sample, this clonotype was seen a few times. The genes are TRBV6-2 or TRBV6-3 and TRBJ2-5; D may be TRBD2 (8 bases). Trimming left V 10 bases short and J 5 bases short, with 23 bases between. CDR3 length equals 15 residues. Germline CDR1 MNHEY, CDR2 SVGEGT. The CDR3 region is CATCPTSEGAETQYF. CDR3 in DNA: TGTGCCACCTGCCCGACTAGCGAGGGGGCGGAGACCCAGTACTTC.

In its sample, this clonotype was seen a few times. At one end, the junction sequence differs from germline, possibly due to a read error. V and J are TRBV2 and TRBJ1-5; D unclear. Germline lookup yields CDR1 SNHLY and CDR2 FYNNEI. The CDR3 is 14 residues long. The CDR3 reads CASSQAHENQPQHF. CDR3 nucleotides: TGTGCCAGCAGTCAAGCCCATGAGAATCAGCCCCAGCATTTT.

A few counts support this clonotype. This chain joins TRBV20-1 and TRBJ2-1; D not resolved. The V end was cut by 3 bases, the J end by 5 bases, with 14 bases between. The CDR3 is made up of 14 amino acids. The V gene's germline CDR1 is DFQATT and CDR2 SNEGSKA (reference sequence). CDR3 sequence reads: CSASSRASDNEQFF. CDR3 DNA: TGCAGTGCTAGTAGTAGGGCCAGTGACAATGAGCAGTTCTTC.

In its sample, this clonotype was seen a few times. This chain uses TRBV11-3 with TRBJ1-5; 7 bases map to TRBD1. This CDR3 spans 16 amino acids. V shed 3 bases, J shed 11 bases, and the junction held 16 bases outside the gene matches. Germline values: CDR1 SGHNT, CDR2 YENEEA. The CDR3 DNA reads as TGTGCCAGCAGCTTGGGGACAGACTTCCCATCGCGCTCCCAGCATTTT. Amino acids: CASSLGTDFPSRSQHF.

This clonotype has more than one count but fewer than ten. The J gene is TRBJ1-2, the V gene TRBV29-1, with a tentative D call TRBD1 (6 bases). Trimming left V 7 bases short and J 3 bases short, with 12 bases between. This CDR3 is 12 amino acids long. Germline loops: CDR1 SQVTM, CDR2 ANQGSEA. The CDR3 sequence is CSAHREYYGYTF. The CDR3 nucleotides are TGCAGCGCCCACAGGGAATACTATGGCTACACCTTC.

The chain carries TRBV6-5 and TRBJ1-5, with D unclear. The CDR3 covers 15 residues. With 6 bases removed from V and 0 bases from J, the gap between germline ends came to 12 bases. Per the germline V gene, CDR1 is MNHEY and CDR2 is SVGAGI. CDR3 DNA sequence: TGTGCCAGCAGCCTCCTCTGGGGTAGCAATCAGCCCCAGCATTTT. Its protein product is CASSLLWGSNQPQHF.

The chain carries TRBV11-1 and TRBJ2-1, with TRBD2 matching over 7 bases. The CDR3 totals 17 residues. Unmatched junction bases numbered 13, after V lost 4 bases and J lost 4 bases. The germline CDR1 and CDR2 sequences are SGHAT and FQDESV (reference sequence). DNA of the CDR3: TGTGCCAGCAGCTCCGACGGCGGACTAGATTATTACAATGAGCAGTTCTTC. The encoded protein is CASSSDGGLDYYNEQFF.

This clonotype was observed a handful of times. The genes are TRBV5-1 and TRBJ2-2; D possibly matches TRBD1 or TRBD2 (5 bases each). Trimming took 4 bases from V and 7 from J, leaving 17 bases between them. The CDR3 consists of 15 residues. Per the germline V gene, CDR1 is SGHRS and CDR2 is YFSETQ. In DNA, the CDR3 is TGCGCCAGCAGCCCCGAGGGGAGTTACGGCGGGGAGCTGTTTTTT. As protein: CASSPEGSYGGELFF.

CDR3 DNA: TGTGCCAGCAGCTTAGGACAGGGAACCTACGAGCAGTACTTC. It translates to CASSLGQGTYEQYF. V gene TRBV7-3 combines with J gene TRBJ2-7, with 8 positions matching TRBD1. CDR1 and CDR2 from the germline V gene are SGHTA and FQGTGA. V lost 2 bases to trimming and J lost 2 bases; unmatched junction nucleotides: 2. The CDR3 spans 14 residues.

This clonotype was recorded a few times. The CDR3 bases are TGTGCCAGCAGCTTACATCAAGCCGGAAAACTGTTTTTT. The encoded protein is CASSLHQAGKLFF. This chain uses TRBV7-6 with TRBJ1-4; the D is unclear. V dropped 2 bases and J dropped 10 bases, with 11 bases sitting between them. CDR3 size: 13 residues. From germline, CDR1 is SGHVS and CDR2 FNYEAQ.

This clonotype was counted a few times. The rearrangement uses TRBV2 and TRBJ1-6; possibly TRBD1 for D (6 bases). The V end lost 5 bases, the J end lost 10 bases, and 15 bases lay between the germline ends. This CDR3 contains 14 residues. Germline CDR1 and CDR2: SNHLY and FYNNEI. CDR3: CASSHREVSSPLHF. CDR3 coding DNA: TGTGCCAGCAGTCACAGGGAAGTTAGCTCACCCCTCCACTTT.

The gene calls are TRBV12-3 or TRBV12-4 and TRBJ1-2; maybe TRBD1 (5 bases). The CDR3 has 17 amino acids. V lost 3 bases and J lost 0, with 17 bases in between. The CDR3 reads CASSFNRQFTSNYGYTF. In DNA form, the CDR3 reads TGTGCCAGCAGTTTCAATAGACAGTTCACATCTAACTATGGCTACACCTTC.